Listed below are T cell receptor beta chains from one sample, sequenced in a study of persistence of HIV-infected CD4 T cells. Method: immunoSEQ multiplex PCR; TCRdb's copy keeps in-frame clones and lacks some. The profile shows about 27,000 clones, 74% of them singletons. For these receptors, no antigen is known. Source: CD4+ T cells sorted from PBMCs after approximately 18-hour stimulation, taken from a patient who received antiretroviral therapy. These receptors were obtained from an adult man with HIV who was CMV-seropositive. Both conserved end residues are part of each CDR3. Each record gives: clone size, CDR3 length, J gene, V gene, D gene, CDR3 protein, CDR3 DNA. The D gene is left open where the match is weak. For some rows the clone size is stated as once, few or many, or as a class when expanded; others skip it.

-	12	TRBJ1-4	TRBV28	-	CASSQGKEKLFF	TGTGCCAGCAGTCAAGGAAAGGAAAAACTGTTTTTT
few	14	TRBJ1-4	TRBV4-1	-	CASSQQEINEKLFF	TGCGCCAGCAGCCAACAAGAGATTAATGAAAAACTGTTTTTT
-	15	TRBJ1-2	TRBV25-1	-	CASSTSGDPPYGYTF	TGTGCCAGCAGTACTTCAGGGGACCCCCCCTATGGCTACACCTTC
-	15	TRBJ2-5	TRBV5-1	TRBD2	CASSFSLAAQETQYF	TGCGCCAGCAGCTTTTCTCTAGCGGCCCAAGAGACCCAGTACTTC
-	14	TRBJ2-3	TRBV5-1	-	CASSARGGTDTQYF	TGCGCCAGCAGCGCGCGGGGTGGAACAGATACGCAGTATTTT
-	13	TRBJ2-1	TRBV5-1	TRBD1	CASSQQGYNEQFF	TGCGCCAGCAGCCAACAGGGGTACAATGAGCAGTTCTTC
few	14	TRBJ1-2	TRBV7-9	-	CASSPGVGEGGYTF	TGTGCCAGCAGCCCAGGAGTAGGAGAAGGTGGCTACACCTTC
few	14	TRBJ2-7	TRBV7-2	TRBD2	CASSLRGGAYEQYF	TGTGCCAGCAGCCTCCGGGGGGGCGCCTACGAGCAGTACTTC
-	18	TRBJ2-2	TRBV3-1/TRBV3-2	-	CASSQPTLAWGSTGELFF	TGTGCCAGCAGCCAACCTACCCTAGCGTGGGGAAGCACCGGGGAGCTGTTTTTT
once	17	TRBJ2-2	TRBV5-6	-	CASRGFRRAANTGELFF	TGTGCCAGCAGGGGGTTTCGTAGAGCCGCGAACACCGGGGAGCTGTTTTTT
once	13	TRBJ2-7	TRBV6-5	TRBD1	CASSKQGAHEQYF	TGTGCCAGCAGTAAACAGGGGGCCCACGAGCAGTACTTC
-	17	TRBJ2-1	TRBV5-1	TRBD2	CASSLAFTSGGAYEQFF	TGCGCCAGCAGCTTGGCCTTTACTAGCGGGGGGGCCTATGAGCAGTTCTTC
-	14	TRBJ1-4	TRBV6-6	-	CASMGKGKGEKLFF	TGTGCCAGCATGGGAAAAGGGAAGGGGGAAAAACTGTTTTTT
-	15	TRBJ2-3	TRBV7-9	-	CASSTGTLQADTQYF	TGTGCCAGCAGCACCGGGACACTTCAAGCCGATACGCAGTATTTT
-	15	TRBJ2-7	TRBV4-1	TRBD1	CASSQDPRDSYEQYF	TGCGCCAGCAGCCAAGATCCCCGGGACAGCTACGAGCAGTACTTC
-	16	TRBJ2-7	TRBV6-1	TRBD1	CASSEVFGTVVYEQYF	TGTGCCAGCAGTGAAGTGTTCGGGACAGTTGTCTACGAGCAGTACTTC
-	15	TRBJ2-7	TRBV18	TRBD1	CASSNGQGRTHEQYF	TGTGCCAGCTCAAACGGACAGGGGCGCACCCACGAGCAGTACTTC
-	15	TRBJ1-4	TRBV18	TRBD1	CASSQEQGFNEKLFF	TGTGCCAGCTCACAAGAACAGGGGTTCAATGAAAAACTGTTTTTT
-	18	TRBJ2-6	TRBV28	TRBD1	CASSFSFGQGSGANVLTF	TGTGCCAGCAGTTTTTCTTTCGGACAGGGCTCTGGGGCCAACGTCCTGACTTTC
-	15	TRBJ1-1	TRBV28	-	CASSLPPGVNTEAFF	TGTGCCAGCAGCCTACCCCCAGGGGTGAACACTGAAGCTTTCTTT
-	13	TRBJ2-3	TRBV6-4	-	CASSPGSTDTQYF	TGTGCCAGCAGTCCGGGCAGCACAGATACGCAGTATTTT
few	12	TRBJ1-1	TRBV5-4	-	CASSSGNTEAFF	TGTGCCAGCAGCTCAGGTAACACTGAAGCTTTCTTT
few	14	TRBJ1-1	TRBV6-2/TRBV6-3	-	CASSYSPYRAQAFF	TGTGCCAGCAGTTACTCCCCTTACAGGGCCCAAGCTTTCTTT
few	16	TRBJ1-3	TRBV7-9	-	CASSLHSDGTGNTIYF	TGTGCCAGCAGCTTACACTCTGACGGGACTGGAAACACCATATATTTT
-	15	TRBJ2-2	TRBV23-1	-	CASIIPRTNTGELFF	TGCGCCAGCATCATCCCGCGTACGAACACCGGGGAGCTGTTTTTT
-	15	TRBJ2-2	TRBV7-7	TRBD1	CASSNRDSRTGELFF	TGTGCCAGCAGTAACCGGGACAGCAGAACCGGGGAGCTGTTTTTT
-	14	TRBJ1-3	TRBV7-9	TRBD1	CASSSWDRGNTIYF	TGTGCCAGCAGCTCTTGGGACAGGGGAAACACCATATATTTT
-	11	TRBJ2-7	TRBV14	-	CASSRSYEQYF	TGTGCCAGCAGCCGATCCTACGAGCAGTACTTC
-	19	TRBJ2-5	TRBV3-1/TRBV3-2	TRBD2	CASSQLIGGVSSIQETQYF	TGTGCCAGCAGCCAGTTAATCGGGGGGGTCTCAAGTATCCAAGAGACCCAGTACTTC
-	14	TRBJ1-4	TRBV28	-	CASGFRGPDEKLFF	TGTGCCAGCGGTTTCCGGGGGCCAGATGAAAAACTGTTTTTT
once	17	TRBJ2-3	TRBV6-1	-	CASSEGLGGPGTDTQYF	TGTGCCAGCAGTGAAGGTCTCGGGGGGCCGGGCACAGATACGCAGTATTTT
-	14	TRBJ1-1	TRBV10-1	-	CASSSSLRNTEAFF	TGCGCCAGCAGTTCAAGCCTAAGGAACACTGAAGCTTTCTTT
-	14	TRBJ1-2	TRBV28	TRBD1	CASGRDRGVYGYTF	TGTGCCAGCGGGAGGGACAGGGGGGTCTATGGCTACACCTTC
-	14	TRBJ2-4	TRBV24-1	-	CATSDRDGSDIQYF	TGTGCCACCAGTGACCGGGACGGGTCGGACATTCAGTACTTC
few	15	TRBJ2-1	TRBV11-3	TRBD1	CASSSGQGVDNEQFF	TGTGCCAGCAGCTCGGGACAGGGGGTGGACAATGAGCAGTTCTTC
-	15	TRBJ1-5	TRBV6-5	-	CASRDRLYGNQPQHF	TGTGCCAGCCGCGACAGGCTATATGGCAATCAGCCCCAGCATTTT
-	13	TRBJ2-6	TRBV12-3/TRBV12-4	-	CASQQGGANVLTF	TGTGCCAGCCAACAGGGAGGGGCCAACGTCCTGACTTTC
-	16	TRBJ2-1	TRBV27	TRBD1	CASKLATGESYNEQFF	TGTGCCAGCAAATTGGCGACAGGGGAGTCCTACAATGAGCAGTTCTTC
once	15	TRBJ2-5	TRBV7-6	TRBD2	CASSFSGGAWETQYF	TGTGCCAGCAGTTTTAGCGGGGGGGCGTGGGAGACCCAGTACTTC
-	16	TRBJ1-3	TRBV19	-	CASSPFKQGSGNTIYF	TGTGCCAGTAGCCCTTTTAAGCAGGGTTCCGGAAACACCATATATTTT
-	16	TRBJ2-7	TRBV6-5	TRBD1	CASSSHSGTGFYEQYF	TGTGCCAGCAGTTCGCACTCCGGGACAGGGTTCTACGAGCAGTACTTC
-	15	TRBJ1-2	TRBV28	TRBD1	CASTLKGTGVSGYTF	TGTGCCAGCACCCTAAAGGGGACAGGGGTATCTGGCTACACCTTC
-	16	TRBJ1-3	TRBV5-1	TRBD1	CASSSTQGVSGNTIYF	TGCGCCAGCAGCTCCACACAGGGGGTCTCTGGAAACACCATATATTTT
few	15	TRBJ2-7	TRBV3-1/TRBV3-2	TRBD1	CASRISRDRGYEQYF	TGTGCCAGCAGAATCTCCCGGGACAGGGGCTACGAGCAGTACTTC